This record covers a single T cell receptor (beta chain). In the same sample, other DNA sequences code for this CDR3. Donors had no recently reported acute infections or vaccinations and were HIV-negative. Germline V gene sequence: CDR1 SQVTM, CDR2 ANQGSEA. The CDR3 sequence is 13 residues long. This entry is derived from a study of shared clonotypes between healthy human individuals. Method: immunoSEQ multiplex PCR; TCRdb's copy keeps in-frame clones and lacks some. The sample shows 2,500,000 or so clones, approximately 93% of them seen only once. This sequence joins TRBV29-1 and TRBJ2-5; 9 nucleotides agree with TRBD1. Gene TRBJ2-7 matches the end of the DNA better, so the J call may be wrong. Sequenced input: naive CD4+ T cells from PBMCs. Subset given: CD45RA+ positively selected. The receptor was derived from a man younger than 35 in good health. Some clones in this sample may be carry-over from other donors' samples. This chain's CDR3 is CSVGLGQGYEQYF. The CDR3 DNA is TGCAGCGTCGGTTTGGGACAGGGCTACGAGCAGTACTTC.